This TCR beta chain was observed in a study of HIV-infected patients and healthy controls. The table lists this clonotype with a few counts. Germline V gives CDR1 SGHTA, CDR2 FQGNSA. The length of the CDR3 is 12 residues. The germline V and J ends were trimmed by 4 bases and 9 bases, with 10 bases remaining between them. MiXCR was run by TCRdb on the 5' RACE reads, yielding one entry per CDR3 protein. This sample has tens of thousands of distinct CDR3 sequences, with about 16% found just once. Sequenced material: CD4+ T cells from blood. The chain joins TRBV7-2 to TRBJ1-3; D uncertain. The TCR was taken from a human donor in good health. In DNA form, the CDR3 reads TGTGCCAGCAGCTGGAGACCAGGCACCATATATTTT. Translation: CASSWRPGTIYF.